The clone carrying this T cell receptor (beta chain) was counted a few times. The CDR3 is 16 amino acids. With 6 bases removed from V and 8 bases from J, the gap between germline ends came to 22 bases. The sample is drawn from a study of Graves' ophthalmopathy and Graves' hyperthyroidism. Amplification targeted the TCR beta CDR3 regions, with RNA transcripts as the source material. A first-round RT-PCR used HTBI primers, followed by a second-round multiplex PCR. TCRdb re-called the multiplex PCR reads with MiXCR, one entry per CDR3 protein. This sample has 500,000 to 600,000 distinct CDR3 sequences, with less than 40% found just once.

The chain joins TRBV12-3 or TRBV12-4 to TRBJ1-4; maybe TRBD1 (5 bases). This TCR was sampled from an adult man with Graves' hyperthyroidism. Sample: peripheral blood or thyroid tissue (not recorded which). CDR3 nucleotides: TGTGCCAGCAGCATGCTGAAGGGGCCAGGTTTCGAAAAACTGTTTTTT. Translation gives CASSMLKGPGFEKLFF.